Below, one T cell receptor beta chain is given with its context. This table comes from immunoSEQ multiplex PCR, and its TCRdb copy is limited to in-frame clones, with some not included. This table has under 750 clones, around 80% appearing once. These data are taken from a study of tissue T cells after allogeneic stem cell transplantation. CDR3 size: 10 residues. The TCR comes from a female patient aged 18 to 49 with steroid-refractory graft-versus-host disease after an allogeneic stem cell transplant. The graft donor may account for some of the T cells. The sequenced sample was liver tissue, obtained at autopsy. The V call is TRBV12-2, the J call TRBJ2-3. TRBV12-2 is a known pseudogene. The CDR3: CASRTDTQYF. The CDR3 DNA reads as TGTGCAAGTCGTACCGATACGCAGTATTTT.